This record looks at one T cell receptor beta chain sequence and its context. Samples were assayed with immunoSEQ v3.0 at survey level. For every sample, sequencing targeted roughly 40,000-55,000 T-cell genomes. Some clones are missing from TCRdb's copy, which holds only in-frame ones; the method was immunoSEQ multiplex PCR. Found here are tens of thousands of clones, approximately 93% of them singletons; the top ten hold 6% to 7%. Per germline, CDR1 LGHNA and CDR2 YSLEER. The CDR3 runs 15 residues. The V end lost 2 bases, the J end lost 1 base, and 8 bases lay between the germline ends. These data belong to a study of long-term antiretroviral therapy in people with HIV.

The V gene is TRBV4-3, the J gene TRBJ2-2; D is unresolved. The input for sequencing was unsorted PBMCs, taken roughly 6.3 years after starting antiretroviral therapy. This receptor was taken from a woman between 40 and 50 years old with HIV. CDR3 residues: CASSQNLLNTGELFF. The CDR3 region has the DNA TGCGCCAGCAGCCAAAACTTGCTGAACACCGGGGAGCTGTTTTTT.